The sample holds a few counts of the clone carrying this T cell receptor (beta chain). The CDR3 sequence is 15 residues long. The junction had 4 bases not matched to a gene; V was cut back by 6 bases and J by 0 bases. Germline V gene sequence: CDR1 KGHSH, CDR2 LQKENI. These data are taken from a study of cytomegalovirus exposure and HLA in healthy donors. PCR was performed using 60 Vbeta and 13 Jbeta primers. Libraries were prepared by immunoSEQ multiplex PCR; TCRdb keeps only in-frame clonotypes and omits some of them. The sample carries under 200,000 clones, around 80% recorded once. The TCR was taken from a man in his forties or fifties in good health and CMV-seronegative. The V call is TRBV18, the J call TRBJ1-2; 10 nucleotides line up with TRBD1. Sequencing was performed on PBMCs. The CDR3 sequence is CASSRQGASNYGYTF. DNA for the CDR3: TGTGCCAGCTCCCGACAGGGGGCGTCTAACTATGGCTACACCTTC.